What follows are 9 T cell receptor beta chains derived from one specimen sequenced in a study of OX40 agonist ivuxolimab in advanced cancers. Data came from immunoSEQ multiplex PCR; TCRdb stores just in-frame clones and leaves some out. The profile shows roughly 50,000 clones, about 86% of them singletons. The source material was CD4+ or CD8+ T cells sorted from blood, sampled in a trial of the OX40 agonist ivuxolimab. The receptors stem from an adult with an advanced solid tumor such as melanoma, head and neck, liver or kidney cancer.

This rearrangement joins TRBV18 to TRBJ2-7; D might be TRBD2 (5 bases). Germline loops: CDR1 KGHSH, CDR2 LQKENI. The CDR3 has 13 residues. Trimming took 0 bases from V and 4 from J, leaving 7 bases between them. The CDR3 DNA sequence: TGTGCCAGCTCACCACCCGGGATGTACGAGCAGTACTTC. This translates into CASSPPGMYEQYF.

V gene TRBV4-1 combines with J gene TRBJ2-3, with 8 bases lining up with TRBD2. The V gene's germline CDR1 is MGHRA and CDR2 YSYEKL. The ends lost 3 bases at V and 1 base at J; junction bases unmatched: 9. The CDR3 covers 17 residues. CDR3: CASSHGGRGARTDTQYF. As DNA, the CDR3 is TGCGCCAGCAGCCATGGGGGGCGGGGGGCCCGCACAGATACGCAGTATTTT.

V gene TRBV4-2 combines with J gene TRBJ2-7; 11 nucleotides match TRBD2. V lost 2 bases to trimming and J lost 0 bases; unmatched junction nucleotides: 6. The germline V gene has CDR1 LGHNA and CDR2 YNFKEQ. The CDR3 is made up of 17 amino acids. The CDR3 nucleotides read TGTGCCAGCAGCCAAAATTTAGCGGGGGGGCCCTCCTACGAGCAGTACTTC. It translates to CASSQNLAGGPSYEQYF.

The chain couples TRBV18 to TRBJ2-5, with 8 bases aligning to TRBD1. The junction had 11 bases not matched to a gene; V was cut back by 3 bases and J by 5 bases. CDR3 size: 16 residues. Germline assignment: CDR1 KGHSH and CDR2 LQKENI. CDR3 amino acids: CASSPGQVPSGETQYF. The CDR3 DNA reads TGTGCCAGCTCACCGGGACAGGTCCCCTCGGGGGAGACCCAGTACTTC.

This clone was seen a single time. The chain has TRBV5-1 and TRBJ2-1; no clear D. The CDR3 contains 18 residues. Trimming left V 4 bases short and J 0 bases short, with 20 bases between. The germline V gene encodes CDR1 SGHRS and CDR2 YFSETQ. CDR3 sequence reads: CASSPRAFLKSSYNEQFF. CDR3 bases: TGCGCCAGCAGCCCTCGGGCCTTTCTTAAGAGCTCCTACAATGAGCAGTTCTTC.

A single count supports this clone. V usage is TRBV30 and J usage is TRBJ1-2; 8 bases fit TRBD1. This CDR3 spans 12 amino acids. The V gene end was trimmed by 5 bases and the J gene end by 4 bases; junction bases not matched to a gene: 3. CDR1 GTSNPN and CDR2 SVGIG come from the germline V gene (reference sequence). CDR3 sequence (DNA): TGTGCCTGGCAGGGGGCAGTCTATGGCTACACCTTC. It translates to CAWQGAVYGYTF.

The gene calls are TRBV10-2 and TRBJ2-2, with 10 bases fitting TRBD2. Germline V CDR1 and CDR2: WSHSY, SAAADI. The CDR3 length is 16 residues. V lost 6 bases, J lost 0 bases, and 4 bases stayed unmatched. The CDR3 DNA follows: TGCGCCAGCAGGGTAGCGGGGGGCTCGAACACCGGGGAGCTGTTTTTT. It translates to CASRVAGGSNTGELFF.

This chain links TRBV5-1 with TRBJ2-1; D uncertain. Germline-derived CDR1 and CDR2 are SGHRS and YFSETQ. CDR3 size: 14 residues. Trimming stripped 0 bases from V and 3 bases from J, with 7 bases between. CDR3: CASSLAADYNEQFF. The CDR3 DNA is TGCGCCAGCAGCTTGGCCGCAGACTACAATGAGCAGTTCTTC.

The chain combines TRBV5-1 with TRBJ2-6, with a weak D call TRBD2 (5 bases). The length of the CDR3 is 15 residues. The germline CDR1 and CDR2 sequences are SGHRS and YFSETQ. V lost 7 bases and J 2 bases, leaving 13 bases between the germline ends. This CDR3 is CASRLAGTGANVLTF. The CDR3 bases are TGCGCCAGCCGACTTGCGGGTACTGGGGCCAACGTCCTGACTTTC. Complete variable domain (other parts from reference TRBV5-1 and TRBJ2-6): KAGVTQTPRYLIKTRGQQVTLSCSPISGHRSVSWYQQTPGQGLQFLFEYFSETQRNKGNFPGRFSGRQFSNSRSEMNVSTLELGDSALYLCASRLAGTGANVLTFGAGSRLTVL.